Each of the 18 T cell receptor beta chains below was sequenced from the same sample in a study of cytomegalovirus exposure and HLA in healthy donors. The PCR employed 60 Vbeta primers together with 13 Jbeta primers. Profiled with immunoSEQ multiplex PCR; TCRdb holds only in-frame clones, not every one. The table includes around 120,000 clones, around 83% detected once. The specimen was PBMCs. These receptors came from a girl aged 2 to 9 in good health and CMV-seronegative.

The V gene is TRBV27, the J gene TRBJ1-2; D is uncertain. V was cut by 2 bases and J by 4 bases, with 8 bases left in between. The CDR3 is 13 residues long. The V gene's germline CDR1 is MNHEY and CDR2 SMNVEV (reference sequence). DNA of the CDR3: TGTGCCAGCAGTTTACGAGAGGGCTATGGCTACACCTTC. This gives the protein CASSLREGYGYTF.

The chain has TRBV4-1 and TRBJ2-2; TRBD2 aligns across 8 bases. The CDR3 spans 15 residues. CDR1 is MGHRA, CDR2 YSYEKL, per germline. V lost 1 base and J lost 7; bases outside the gene matches: 5. The chain's CDR3 is CASSQVGLDGGELFF. The CDR3 DNA reads as TGCGCCAGCAGCCAAGTGGGACTAGACGGCGGGGAGCTGTTTTTT.

The count of this clone is one. This sequence joins TRBV7-9 and TRBJ1-1; 7 bases are a match to TRBD1. CDR3 length: 12 residues. V was pared by 5 bases and J by 10 bases, with 7 bases of the junction left unmatched. CDR1 is SEHNR and CDR2 is FQNEAQ in the germline V gene (reference sequence). The CDR3 DNA follows: TGTGCCAGCAGCGCCCGGGACAGCTCAGCTTTCTTT. The encoded protein is CASSARDSSAFF.

The chain carries TRBV4-2 and TRBJ1-5, with TRBD1 matching 9 bases. The germline V gene encodes CDR1 LGHNA and CDR2 YNFKEQ. The J segment lost 8 bases and the V segment lost 0 bases, leaving 11 bases of the junction unmatched. The CDR3 sequence is 17 residues long. CDR3 region: CASSQEGPGQGMEPQHF. CDR3 coding DNA: TGTGCCAGCAGCCAAGAGGGGCCTGGACAGGGGATGGAGCCCCAGCATTTT.

This clone was counted once. This sequence joins TRBV30 and TRBJ1-1, with D hard to call. Trimming removed 8 bases from V and 5 bases from J, with 12 bases in between. Germline values: CDR1 GTSNPN, CDR2 SVGIG (reference sequence). This CDR3 comprises 11 residues. DNA for the CDR3: TGTGCCGCGTCGTTCAGGACTGAAGCTTTCTTT. It encodes CAASFRTEAFF. The variable domain in full, completed from reference TRBV30 and TRBJ1-1, reads SQTIHQWPATLVQPVGSPLSLECTVEGTSNPNLYWYRQAAGRGLQLLFYSVGIGQISSEVPQNLSASRPQDRQFILSSKKLLLSDSGFYLCAASFRTEAFFGQGTRLTVV.

This chain uses TRBV7-7 with TRBJ2-1, with 8 bases that match TRBD2. The CDR3 is made up of 15 amino acids. Germline CDR1 SSHAT, CDR2 FNYEAQ (reference sequence). Trimming took 5 bases from V and 4 from J; bases not matched to a gene: 7. This chain's CDR3 is CASSALAGQYNEQFF. In DNA, the CDR3 is TGTGCCAGCAGCGCCCTAGCGGGCCAATACAATGAGCAGTTCTTC.

This clone has just a few counts. This chain joins TRBV2 and TRBJ2-5; maybe TRBD2 (5 bases). Germline V gives CDR1 SNHLY, CDR2 FYNNEI. V was trimmed by 3 bases and J by 1 base, leaving 12 bases between them. CDR3 size: 15 residues. The CDR3 sequence: CASSDQRNLQETQYF. CDR3 DNA: TGTGCCAGCAGTGACCAGCGGAATCTCCAAGAGACCCAGTACTTC.

This chain uses TRBV27 with TRBJ1-1, with D perhaps matching TRBD1 (5 bases). V shed 8 bases and J shed 2 bases, with 18 bases lying between them. Germline values: CDR1 MNHEY, CDR2 SMNVEV (reference sequence). The CDR3 sequence is 15 residues long. The DNA of the CDR3 is TGTGCCAGCCGCCTAAAGGGGAGGTATAACACTGAAGCTTTCTTT. Encoded protein: CASRLKGRYNTEAFF.

The CDR3 here is CASSQERGHYEQFF. The CDR3 DNA reads TGTGCCAGCAGCCAAGAGAGGGGGCACTATGAGCAGTTCTTC. The chain recombines TRBV14 with TRBJ2-1; TRBD1 agrees at 7 bases. V was pared by 0 bases and J by 8 bases, with 4 bases of the junction left unmatched. The CDR3 totals 14 residues. Germline V gives CDR1 SGHDN, CDR2 FVKESK. Full variable domain (rest looked up from reference TRBV14 and TRBJ2-1): EAGVTQFPSHSVIEKGQTVTLRCDPISGHDNLYWYRRVMGKEIKFLLHFVKESKQDESGMPNNRFLAERTGGTYSTLKVQPAELEDSGVYFCASSQERGHYEQFFGPGTRLTVL.

The chain couples TRBV27 to TRBJ2-5; D ambiguous. Germline CDR1 MNHEY, CDR2 SMNVEV (reference sequence). The CDR3 is 14 residues long. V lost 6 bases and J lost 1, with 12 bases in between. The CDR3 DNA reads as TGTGCCAGCAGAACAACAGTGTCCCAAGAGACCCAGTACTTC. Amino acid sequence: CASRTTVSQETQYF.

The chain uses TRBV9 and TRBJ1-1; 7 nucleotides match TRBD1. This CDR3 region has 15 residues. V lost 0 bases, J lost 2 bases, and 4 bases stayed unmatched. Germline V gene lookup returns CDR1 SGDLS and CDR2 YYNGEE. CDR3 sequence reads: CASSVGDSLNTEAFF. In DNA, the CDR3 is TGTGCCAGCAGCGTAGGGGACAGTTTAAACACTGAAGCTTTCTTT.

For the CDR3, the DNA is TGTGCCAGCAGATTCCACCAGGGGGTCCCTGAAGCTTTCTTT. This sequence encodes CASRFHQGVPEAFF. This chain links TRBV27 with TRBJ1-1, with 7 bases that match TRBD1. There are 14 residues in the CDR3. Germline CDR1 and CDR2: MNHEY and SMNVEV (reference sequence). V gave up 6 bases and J gave up 6 bases; unmatched junction bases: 10.

V and J are TRBV7-9 and TRBJ2-3; weak D call: TRBD1 (6 bases). Germline V lookup: CDR1 SEHNR, CDR2 FQNEAQ (reference sequence). This CDR3 is built from 16 residues. With 5 bases removed from V and 4 bases from J, the gap between germline ends came to 19 bases. The CDR3 DNA is TGTGCCAGCAGCCGCCAGGGGAACGGGTGGGCAGATACGCAGTATTTT. Its translation is CASSRQGNGWADTQYF. Full variable domain (remainder filled in from reference TRBV7-9 and TRBJ2-3): DTGVSQNPRHKITKRGQNVTFRCDPISEHNRLYWYRQTLGQGPEFLTYFQNEAQLEKSRLLSDRFSAERPKGSFSTLEIQRTEQGDSAMYLCASSRQGNGWADTQYFGPGTRLTVL.

This clone has only one observation. The chain recombines TRBV30 with TRBJ1-2; D gene unclear. CDR3 length: 10 amino acids. V lost 7 bases, J lost 4 bases, and 7 bases lay in between. Germline V gene data show CDR1 as GTSNPN and CDR2 as SVGIG (reference sequence). The CDR3 nucleotides are TGTGCCTCGAGCCGCTATGGCTACACCTTC. This gives the protein CASSRYGYTF.

This chain links TRBV9 with TRBJ2-5, with 12 bases fitting TRBD2. The CDR3 contains 16 residues. The trim removed 0 bases at V and 5 bases at J, leaving 5 bases unmatched. From germline, CDR1 is SGDLS and CDR2 YYNGEE. The CDR3 nucleotides are TGTGCCAGCAGCGTAGGGGCTAGCGGGAGGGGGGAGACCCAGTACTTC. Translated, it gives CASSVGASGRGETQYF. The variable domain in full, completed from reference TRBV9 and TRBJ2-5, reads DSGVTQTPKHLITATGQRVTLRCSPRSGDLSVYWYQQSLDQGLQFLIQYYNGEERAKGNILERFSAQQFPDLHSELNLSSLELGDSALYFCASSVGASGRGETQYFGPGTRLLVL.

The chain couples TRBV27 to TRBJ2-4, with D possibly TRBD1 on 7 matching bases. Trimming pared 3 bases from V and 6 bases from J, leaving 15 bases between. In germline, CDR1 is MNHEY, CDR2 SMNVEV (reference sequence). CDR3 length: 15 amino acids. The CDR3 is CASSFGTAGGNIQYF. The CDR3 bases are TGTGCCAGCAGTTTCGGGACAGCGGGTGGAAACATTCAGTACTTC.

The chain couples TRBV5-1 to TRBJ2-3; D is unresolved. The V gene's germline CDR1 is SGHRS and CDR2 YFSETQ. V lost 0 bases and J 3 bases, leaving 11 bases between the germline ends. The CDR3 covers 15 residues. The CDR3 nucleotides are TGCGCCAGCAGCTTGGGCCCCGCAGTTACAGATACGCAGTATTTT. It translates to CASSLGPAVTDTQYF.

This sequence joins TRBV6-6 and TRBJ2-7; 9 nucleotides align to TRBD1. V was clipped by 6 bases and J by 0 bases; unmatched bases: 3. The germline CDR1 and CDR2 sequences are MNHNY and SVGAGI (reference sequence). The CDR3 is made up of 14 amino acids. In DNA form, the CDR3 reads TGTGCCAGCAGCGGGACAGGGAGCTCCTACGAGCAGTACTTC. It codes for CASSGTGSSYEQYF.